These 3 T cell receptor beta chains came from one sample sequenced in a study of spatial heterogeneity in lung cancer. Overall study results and limits: Tumor mutation counts were tracked by expanded intratumoral alpha and beta TCR counts.

The time point here: sample taken at primary tumor resection. Their antigen targets remain unknown. MiXCR was run by TCRdb on the 5' RACE reads, yielding one entry per CDR3 protein. The table has over 8,500 distinct CDR3 sequences, 13% to 15% seen once. The input for sequencing was lung tumor tissue, taken at surgery. The receptors here all came from a male donor with early-stage non-small cell lung cancer.

This clonotype was counted ten times or more. The library was prepared for alpha chains; this beta chain is a stray read, so its frequency means little. The chain combines TRBV12-3 or TRBV12-4 with TRBJ1-1, with D possibly TRBD1 on 5 matching bases. With 4 bases removed from V and 10 bases from J, the gap between germline ends came to 13 bases. The CDR3 is made up of 12 amino acids. CDR3: CASSSQGVVAFF. CDR3 nucleotide sequence: TGTGCCAGCAGTTCTCAGGGTGTTGTAGCTTTCTTT.

This clonotype has a count of ten or more. The library was designed around alpha chains, so this beta chain is a stray read whose abundance carries little weight. The rearrangement links TRBV7-8 to TRBJ2-2; no clear D. The CDR3 spans 14 residues. From germline, CDR1 is SGHVS and CDR2 FQNEAQ. The V end lost 5 bases, the J end lost 6 bases, and 13 bases lay between the germline ends. The CDR3 DNA follows: TGTGCCAGCAGCGTACCCCCCAAATCCGGGGAGCTGTTTTTT. Residues: CASSVPPKSGELFF. Variable domain in full (rest from reference TRBV7-8 and TRBJ2-2): GAGVSQSPRYKVAKRGQDVALRCDPISGHVSLFWYQQALGQGPEFLTYFQNEAQLDKSGLPSDRFFAERPEGSVSTLKIQRTQQEDSAVYLCASSVPPKSGELFFGEGSRLTVL.

This clonotype showed up many times. The library was designed around alpha chains, so this beta chain is a stray read whose abundance carries little weight. CDR3 sequence (DNA): TGTGCCAGCAATGATGTACAGGGATACAATGAGCAGTTCTTC. Protein product: CASNDVQGYNEQFF. The V gene is TRBV6-2 or TRBV6-3, the J gene TRBJ2-1; a possible D gene is TRBD1 (6 bases). Looked up from germline, CDR1 is MNHEY and CDR2 is SVGEGT. The CDR3 extends over 14 amino acids. V was pared by 7 bases and J by 4 bases, with 14 bases between.